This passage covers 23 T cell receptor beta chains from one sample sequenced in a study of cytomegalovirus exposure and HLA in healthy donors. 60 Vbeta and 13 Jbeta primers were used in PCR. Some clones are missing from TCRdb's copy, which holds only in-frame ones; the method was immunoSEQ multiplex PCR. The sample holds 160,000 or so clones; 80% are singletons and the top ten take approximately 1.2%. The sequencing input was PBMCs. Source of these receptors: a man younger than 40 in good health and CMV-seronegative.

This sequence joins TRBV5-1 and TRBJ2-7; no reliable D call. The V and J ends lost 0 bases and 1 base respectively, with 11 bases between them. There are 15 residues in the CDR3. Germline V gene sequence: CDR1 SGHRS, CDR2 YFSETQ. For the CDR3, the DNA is TGCGCCAGCAGCTTGGCTCTAGGTGGGTCCTACGAGCAGTACTTC. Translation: CASSLALGGSYEQYF.

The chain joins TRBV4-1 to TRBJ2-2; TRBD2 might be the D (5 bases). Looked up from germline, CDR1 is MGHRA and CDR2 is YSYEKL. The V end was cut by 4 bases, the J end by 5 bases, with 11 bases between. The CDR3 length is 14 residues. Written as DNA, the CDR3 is TGCGCCAGCAGCCTTTCTAGCTGGACCGGGGAGCTGTTTTTT. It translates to CASSLSSWTGELFF.

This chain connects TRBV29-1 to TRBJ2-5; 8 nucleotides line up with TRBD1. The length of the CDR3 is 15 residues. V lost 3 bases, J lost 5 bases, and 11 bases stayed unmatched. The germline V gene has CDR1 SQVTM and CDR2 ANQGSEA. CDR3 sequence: CSVDWLRTGTETQYF. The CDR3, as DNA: TGCAGCGTTGATTGGTTACGGACAGGGACCGAGACCCAGTACTTC.

CDR3: CASSQAFETQYF. The CDR3 nucleotides read TGTGCCAGCAGCCAAGCCTTCGAGACCCAGTACTTC. This chain connects TRBV14 to TRBJ2-5, with D unresolved. Germline V gene data show CDR1 as SGHDN and CDR2 as FVKESK. The CDR3 is 12 amino acids. V gave up 1 base and J gave up 5 bases, with 5 bases separating them.

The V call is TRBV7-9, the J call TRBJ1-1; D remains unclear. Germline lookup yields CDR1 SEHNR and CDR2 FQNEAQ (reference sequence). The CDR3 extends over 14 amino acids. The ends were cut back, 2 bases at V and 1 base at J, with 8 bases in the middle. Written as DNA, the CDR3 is TGTGCCAGCAGCTTAAGCCTTGGGAACACTGAAGCTTTCTTT. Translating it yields CASSLSLGNTEAFF.

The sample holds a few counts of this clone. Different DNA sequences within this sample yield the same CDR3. CDR3 sequence reads: CASSMFREKLFF. The CDR3 DNA follows: TGTGCCAGTAGTATGTTCCGTGAAAAACTGTTTTTT. The chain couples TRBV19 to TRBJ1-4; no clear D. The CDR3 totals 12 residues. Between the trimmed V and J ends, which lost 3 bases and 7 bases, there was a span of 6 bases. CDR1 LNHDA and CDR2 SQIVND come from the germline V gene (reference sequence).

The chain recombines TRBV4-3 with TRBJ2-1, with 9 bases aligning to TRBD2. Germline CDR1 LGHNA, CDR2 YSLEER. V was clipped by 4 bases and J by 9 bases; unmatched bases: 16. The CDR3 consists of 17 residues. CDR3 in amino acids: CASSRNPGLARLSEQFF. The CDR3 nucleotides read TGCGCCAGCAGCCGAAATCCGGGACTAGCCCGGCTTTCTGAGCAGTTCTTC.

CDR3 sequence (DNA): TGCGCCAGCAGCCCTCTGGCGGGGGGGAACACTGAAGCTTTCTTT. Residues: CASSPLAGGNTEAFF. This rearrangement joins TRBV4-3 to TRBJ1-1; a weak D match, TRBD1 (5 bases). Trimming took 4 bases from V and 1 from J, leaving 13 bases between them. CDR1 LGHNA and CDR2 YSLEER come from the germline V gene. The CDR3 length is 15 residues.

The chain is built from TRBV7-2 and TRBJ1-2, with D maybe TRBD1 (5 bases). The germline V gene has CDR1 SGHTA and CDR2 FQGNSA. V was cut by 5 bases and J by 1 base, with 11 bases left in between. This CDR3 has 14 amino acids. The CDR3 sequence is CASSGVGGNYGYTF. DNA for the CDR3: TGTGCCAGCAGCGGAGTGGGGGGTAACTATGGCTACACCTTC.

The CDR3 bases are TGTGCCAGCACCGGAGGGGGGGGGACAGATACGCAGTATTTT. Protein: CASTGGGGTDTQYF. The V call is TRBV6-5, the J call TRBJ2-3; maybe TRBD2 (7 bases). The germline CDR1 and CDR2 sequences are MNHEY and SVGAGI. CDR3 size: 14 residues. The V end lost 7 bases, the J end lost 3 bases, and 14 bases lay between the germline ends.

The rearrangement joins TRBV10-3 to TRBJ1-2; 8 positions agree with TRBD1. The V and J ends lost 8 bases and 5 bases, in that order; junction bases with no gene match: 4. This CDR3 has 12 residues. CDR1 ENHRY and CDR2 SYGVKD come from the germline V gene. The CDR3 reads CAILDRAYGYTF. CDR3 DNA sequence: TGTGCCATCTTGGACAGGGCGTATGGCTACACCTTC.

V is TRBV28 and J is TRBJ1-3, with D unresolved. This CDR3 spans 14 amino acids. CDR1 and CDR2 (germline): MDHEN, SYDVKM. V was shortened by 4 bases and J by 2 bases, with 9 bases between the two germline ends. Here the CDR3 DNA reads TGTGCCAGCAGTTCAGGTCTTACTGGAAACACCATATATTTT. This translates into CASSSGLTGNTIYF. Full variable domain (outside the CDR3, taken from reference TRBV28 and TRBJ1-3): DVKVTQSSRYLVKRTGEKVFLECVQDMDHENMFWYRQDPGLGLRLIYFSYDVKMKEKGDIPEGYSVSREKKERFSLILESASTNQTSMYLCASSSGLTGNTIYFGEGSWLTVV.

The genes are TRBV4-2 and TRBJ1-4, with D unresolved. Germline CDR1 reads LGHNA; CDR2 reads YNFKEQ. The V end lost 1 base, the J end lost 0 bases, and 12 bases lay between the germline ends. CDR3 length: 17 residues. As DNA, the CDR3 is TGTGCCAGCAGCCAAGTCATTCCCGGGACAACTAATGAAAAACTGTTTTTT. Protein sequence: CASSQVIPGTTNEKLFF.

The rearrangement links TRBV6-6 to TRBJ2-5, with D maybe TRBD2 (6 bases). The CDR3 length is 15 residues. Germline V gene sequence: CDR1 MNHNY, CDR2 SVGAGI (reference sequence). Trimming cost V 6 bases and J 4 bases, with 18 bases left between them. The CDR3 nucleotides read TGTGCCAGCAGCCGATGGGGCCAGGGAGGAGAGACCCAGTACTTC. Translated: CASSRWGQGGETQYF.

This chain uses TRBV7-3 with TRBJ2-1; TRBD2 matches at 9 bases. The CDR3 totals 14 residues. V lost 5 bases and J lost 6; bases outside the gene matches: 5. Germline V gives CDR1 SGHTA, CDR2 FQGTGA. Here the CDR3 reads CASSGGGAINEQFF. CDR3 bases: TGTGCCAGCAGCGGCGGGGGGGCCATCAATGAGCAGTTCTTC.

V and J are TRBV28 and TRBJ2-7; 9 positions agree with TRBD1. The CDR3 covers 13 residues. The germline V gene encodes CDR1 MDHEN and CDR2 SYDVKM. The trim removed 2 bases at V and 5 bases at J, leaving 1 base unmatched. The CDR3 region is CASSLGQGNEQYF. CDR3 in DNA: TGTGCCAGCAGTTTAGGACAGGGGAACGAGCAGTACTTC.

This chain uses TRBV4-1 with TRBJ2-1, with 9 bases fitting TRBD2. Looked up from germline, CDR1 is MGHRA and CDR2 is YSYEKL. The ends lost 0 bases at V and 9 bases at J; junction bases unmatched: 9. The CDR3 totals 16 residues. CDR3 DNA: TGCGCCAGCAGCCAAGATCCGTCTAGCGGGGCTCGTGAGCAGTTCTTC. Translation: CASSQDPSSGAREQFF.

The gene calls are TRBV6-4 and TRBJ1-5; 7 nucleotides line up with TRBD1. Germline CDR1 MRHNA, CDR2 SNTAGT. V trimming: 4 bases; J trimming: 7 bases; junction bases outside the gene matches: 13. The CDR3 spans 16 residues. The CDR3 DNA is TGTGCCAGCAGTGCCATTAAGGCCCCGACAGGGCAGCCCCAGCATTTT. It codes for CASSAIKAPTGQPQHF.

CDR3 in DNA: TGTGCCAGCAGGGCGGCGGGAGGGAAGCTCAATGAGCAGTTCTTC. Translating it yields CASRAAGGKLNEQFF. This rearrangement joins TRBV7-3 to TRBJ2-1; 9 nucleotides align to TRBD2. Trimming took 6 bases from V and 6 from J; bases not matched to a gene: 9. Germline-derived CDR1 and CDR2 are SGHTA and FQGTGA. The CDR3 is made up of 15 amino acids.

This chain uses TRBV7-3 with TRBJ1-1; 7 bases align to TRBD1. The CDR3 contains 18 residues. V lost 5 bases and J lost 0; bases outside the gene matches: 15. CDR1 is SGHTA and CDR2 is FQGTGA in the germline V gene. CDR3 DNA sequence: TGTGCCAGCAGCACAGCCCCATACAGGGGTAGCGTGAACACTGAAGCTTTCTTT. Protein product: CASSTAPYRGSVNTEAFF.

CDR3: CASSSAGTRQNIQYF. CDR3 nucleotide sequence: TGTGCCAGCAGCTCCGCCGGGACTCGTCAAAACATTCAGTACTTC. The chain has TRBV5-8 and TRBJ2-4; tentatively, D is TRBD2 (6 bases). Germline V gives CDR1 SGHTS, CDR2 YDEGEE. Trimming took off 3 bases at V and 5 bases at J, with 15 bases between the two ends. CDR3 length equals 15 residues.

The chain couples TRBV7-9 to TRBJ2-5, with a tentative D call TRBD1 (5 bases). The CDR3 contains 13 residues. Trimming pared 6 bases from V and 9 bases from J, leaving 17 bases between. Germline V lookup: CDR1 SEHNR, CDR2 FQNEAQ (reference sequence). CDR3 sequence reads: CASSQGANSPQYF. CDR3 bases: TGTGCCAGCAGTCAAGGGGCTAATTCTCCCCAGTACTTC.

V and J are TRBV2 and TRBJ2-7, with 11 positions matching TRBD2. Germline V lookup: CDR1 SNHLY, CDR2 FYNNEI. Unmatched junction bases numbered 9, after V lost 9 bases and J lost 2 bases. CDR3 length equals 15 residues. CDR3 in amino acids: CARGTSGGPTYEQYF. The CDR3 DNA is TGTGCCAGGGGAACTAGCGGGGGTCCAACCTACGAGCAGTACTTC.